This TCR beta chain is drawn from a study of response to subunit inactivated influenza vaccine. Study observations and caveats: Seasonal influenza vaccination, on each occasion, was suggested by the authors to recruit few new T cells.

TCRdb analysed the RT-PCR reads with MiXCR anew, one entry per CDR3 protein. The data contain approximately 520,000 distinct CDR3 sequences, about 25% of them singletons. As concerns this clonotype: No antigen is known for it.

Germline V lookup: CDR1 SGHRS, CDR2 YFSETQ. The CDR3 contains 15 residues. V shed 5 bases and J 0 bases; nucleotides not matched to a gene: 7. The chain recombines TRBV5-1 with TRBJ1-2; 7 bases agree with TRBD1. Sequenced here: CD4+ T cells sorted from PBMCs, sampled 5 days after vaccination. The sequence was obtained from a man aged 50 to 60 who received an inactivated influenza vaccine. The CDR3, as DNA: TGCGCCAGCAGAGCCGGGACAGCCTCTAACTATGGCTACACCTTC. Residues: CASRAGTASNYGYTF.